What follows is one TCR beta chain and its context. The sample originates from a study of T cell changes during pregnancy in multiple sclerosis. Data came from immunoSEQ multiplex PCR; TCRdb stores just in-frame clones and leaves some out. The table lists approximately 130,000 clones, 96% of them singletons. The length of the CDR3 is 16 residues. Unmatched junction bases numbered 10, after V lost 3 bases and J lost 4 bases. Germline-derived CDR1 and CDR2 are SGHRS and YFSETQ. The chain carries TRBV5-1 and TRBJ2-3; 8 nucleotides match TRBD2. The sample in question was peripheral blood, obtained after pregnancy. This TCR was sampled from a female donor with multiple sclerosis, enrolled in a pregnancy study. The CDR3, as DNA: TGCGCCAGCAGCTATGGACTAGCCGGACTACCAGATACGCAGTATTTT. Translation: CASSYGLAGLPDTQYF.